The source of this TCR beta chain is a study of regulatory T cells in long-lasting Graves disease. This clonotype occurred a few times. Lacking the conserved final phenylalanine or tryptophan, this CDR3 likely reflects a read error. Sequencing libraries for TCR beta were prepared with iRepertoire HTBI primers and Arm-PCR of CDR3 regions. One entry per CDR3 protein, called by TCRdb with MiXCR from the multiplex PCR reads. The profile shows approximately 350,000 distinct CDR3 sequences, about 12% of them singletons. Germline V lookup: CDR1 SGHRS, CDR2 YFSETQ. The CDR3 contains 16 residues. The sample's time point: newly diagnosed GD, antithyroid drugs for less than 3 months. After RNA was extracted from PBMCs, the TCR library was made from it. The data were also submitted as part of a second study, on T cells in Graves' hyperthyroidism and ophthalmopathy.

The rearrangement joins TRBV5-1 to TRBJ1-2, with D possibly TRBD1 on 6 matching bases. Source: peripheral blood mononuclear cells (PBMCs), taken at new diagnosis, from a patient treated with antithyroid drugs. This TCR came from a woman between 18 and 29 years old with Graves disease. The CDR3 spells CASSLNVQGRNYGYTS. The CDR3 DNA reads TGTGCCAGCAGCTTGAATGTACAGGGACGGAACTATGGCTACACCTCC.